Below are 27 T cell receptor beta chains sequenced from a single sample in a study of blood T cell repertoires in COVID-19. TCRdb's copy holds only in-frame clones and misses some; the assay was immunoSEQ multiplex PCR. The sample lists approximately 490,000 clones, approximately 91% seen once, with 8% to 9.5% in the top ten. Sequences were obtained from PBMCs or T cells enriched from blood (not recorded which). These receptors came from an older woman who had recovered from COVID-19.

V usage is TRBV14 and J usage is TRBJ2-1; 8 bases are a match to TRBD2. Trimming cost V 1 base and J 10 bases; bases outside gene matches: 15. The germline V gene encodes CDR1 SGHDN and CDR2 FVKESK. CDR3 length equals 17 residues. The CDR3 DNA follows: TGTGCCAGCAGCCAAGGATTCCGGGGGGGCTTAATTCGGGAGCAGTTCTTC. Its translation: CASSQGFRGGLIREQFF.

The chain carries TRBV4-1 and TRBJ2-2, with 8 positions matching TRBD1. CDR3 size: 15 residues. J was trimmed by 2 bases and V by 4 bases; bases with no gene match: 3. Germline lookup yields CDR1 MGHRA and CDR2 YSYEKL. The DNA of the CDR3 is TGCGCCAGCAGCCCCGGACAGGGTAACACCGGGGAGCTGTTTTTT. This codes for CASSPGQGNTGELFF.

The CDR3 region has the DNA TGTGCCAGCAGTGCTAGCGGGGGATCCGAGCAGTTCTTC. Amino acids: CASSASGGSEQFF. V is TRBV2 and J is TRBJ2-1; TRBD2 matches 10 bases. The CDR3 runs to 13 residues. Trimming removed 4 bases from V and 10 bases from J; junction bases left unmatched: 4. Germline values: CDR1 SNHLY, CDR2 FYNNEI.

V gene TRBV18 combines with J gene TRBJ1-4, with 9 nucleotides matching TRBD1. The CDR3 loop spans 14 amino acids. The V gene's germline CDR1 is KGHSH and CDR2 LQKENI. The V gene end was trimmed by 8 bases and the J gene end by 7 bases; junction bases not matched to a gene: 8. CDR3 sequence reads: CASKMDRGGEKLFF. DNA for the CDR3: TGTGCCAGCAAGATGGACAGGGGCGGTGAAAAACTGTTTTTT.

This clone was counted once. The chain carries TRBV5-1 and TRBJ2-6; the D is unclear. Germline V gene lookup returns CDR1 SGHRS and CDR2 YFSETQ. The CDR3 length is 14 residues. Trimming stripped 7 bases from V and 2 bases from J, with 10 bases between. The CDR3 is CASEANAGANVLTF. CDR3 bases: TGCGCCAGCGAAGCAAACGCTGGGGCCAACGTCCTGACTTTC.

The rearrangement links TRBV19 to TRBJ2-2; 10 bases agree with TRBD1. CDR3 length equals 18 residues. V dropped 3 bases and J dropped 6; count of bases not matched to a gene: 13. The germline CDR1 and CDR2 sequences are LNHDA and SQIVND (reference sequence). CDR3 coding DNA: TGTGCCAGTAGTATTACTAAACCGGGACAGGGGCCGTCCGGGGAGCTGTTTTTT. The encoded protein is CASSITKPGQGPSGELFF.

The chain uses TRBV2 and TRBJ2-3, with TRBD2 matching over 16 bases. The germline V gene encodes CDR1 SNHLY and CDR2 FYNNEI. The CDR3 sequence is 17 residues long. Trimming cost V 6 bases and J 4 bases; bases outside gene matches: 7. CDR3 sequence reads: CASRPGTSGGGPDTQYF. CDR3 coding DNA: TGTGCCAGCAGACCCGGGACTAGCGGGGGGGGGCCAGATACGCAGTATTTT.

V usage is TRBV15 and J usage is TRBJ1-1; 7 bases fit TRBD1. The CDR3 contains 17 residues. The V gene end was trimmed by 1 base and the J gene end by 3 bases; junction bases not matched to a gene: 11. Germline CDR1 LNHNV, CDR2 YYDKDF (reference sequence). CDR3 loop: CATSRGQGQLVDTEAFF. DNA of the CDR3: TGTGCCACCAGCAGAGGACAGGGTCAGCTCGTGGACACTGAAGCTTTCTTT.

The V gene is TRBV30, the J gene TRBJ1-5, with 7 bases fitting TRBD1. Germline values: CDR1 GTSNPN, CDR2 SVGIG (reference sequence). The CDR3 spans 15 residues. V lost 2 bases to trimming and J lost 9 bases; unmatched junction nucleotides: 13. CDR3 coding DNA: TGTGCCTGGAGTATGTCGGGACAGTTTATAGGGCCCCAGCATTTT. This codes for CAWSMSGQFIGPQHF.

A single count supports this clone. The chain couples TRBV3-1 (or the pseudogene TRBV3-2) to TRBJ1-1; the D gene is possibly TRBD1 (5 bases). The CDR3 has 14 amino acids. V gave up 2 bases and J gave up 1 base, with 8 bases separating them. Germline values: CDR1 LGHDT, CDR2 YNNKEL (reference sequence). Written as DNA, the CDR3 is TGTGCCAGCAGCCAACGGGGGACGAACACTGAAGCTTTCTTT. It encodes CASSQRGTNTEAFF.

CDR3 bases: TGTGCCAGCAGCTTGGACAGGGGGCGGGCTGAGCAGTTCTTC. Translating it yields CASSLDRGRAEQFF. V usage is TRBV11-2 and J usage is TRBJ2-1, with 11 bases lining up with TRBD1. This CDR3 region has 14 residues. The V gene's germline CDR1 is SGHAT and CDR2 FQNNGV. J lost 9 bases, V lost 3 bases, and 4 bases had no gene match.

This rearrangement joins TRBV6-5 to TRBJ1-2; D is perhaps TRBD1 (6 bases). The CDR3 length is 13 residues. V was clipped by 3 bases and J by 8 bases, with 13 bases between them. The germline V gene has CDR1 MNHEY and CDR2 SVGAGI. The CDR3 DNA reads as TGTGCCAGCAGTTATCCGGGACAAATAGGCTACACCTTC. Its protein is CASSYPGQIGYTF.

The V gene is TRBV12-3 or TRBV12-4, the J gene TRBJ2-3; 7 bases line up with TRBD2. With 8 bases clipped from V and 7 bases from J, the junction kept 9 bases outside the gene matches. There are 13 residues in the CDR3. Here the CDR3 reads CASGRDYGYTQYF. The CDR3 DNA is TGTGCCAGCGGCCGGGACTACGGATATACGCAGTATTTT.

The chain couples TRBV6-2 or TRBV6-3 to TRBJ1-6; TRBD1 aligns across 7 bases. After removal of 4 bases from V and 9 bases from J, the junction contained 9 bases not matched to a gene. The CDR3 sequence is 15 residues long. The germline CDR1 and CDR2 sequences are MNHEY and SVGEGT. CDR3 residues: CASSFRQGTGSPLHF. The DNA for the CDR3 is TGTGCCAGCAGTTTCAGACAGGGCACGGGTTCACCCCTCCACTTT.

Only a few counts were recorded for this clone. J is TRBJ2-5 and V is TRBV6-5; 8 bases are a match to TRBD2. The J segment lost 5 bases and the V segment lost 0 bases, leaving 8 bases of the junction unmatched. The length of the CDR3 is 16 residues. From germline, CDR1 is MNHEY and CDR2 SVGAGI. The CDR3 reads CASSYSGGGPGETQYF. The CDR3 coding sequence is TGTGCCAGCAGTTACTCGGGCGGGGGGCCGGGGGAGACCCAGTACTTC.

This chain links TRBV24-1 with TRBJ2-1; the D is unclear. Trimming removed 1 base at V and 0 bases at J, with 9 bases between. This CDR3 comprises 16 residues. Germline CDR1 and CDR2: KGHDR and SFDVKD. This CDR3 is CATSDFQAHSYNEQFF. The CDR3 DNA reads as TGTGCCACCAGTGATTTCCAGGCGCACTCCTACAATGAGCAGTTCTTC.

The V gene is TRBV7-8, the J gene TRBJ2-7; weak D call: TRBD1 (6 bases). The ends were cut back, 3 bases at V and 0 bases at J, with 18 bases in the middle. Germline-derived CDR1 and CDR2 are SGHVS and FQNEAQ. CDR3 size: 17 residues. CDR3 DNA sequence: TGTGCCAGCAGCTTCGACAGGTTCCCTTCGAGCTCCTACGAGCAGTACGTC. Its translation: CASSFDRFPSSSYEQYV.

The chain is built from TRBV5-1 and TRBJ1-2, with 9 bases fitting TRBD1. Trimming took 5 bases from V and 3 from J; bases not matched to a gene: 8. Per the germline V gene, CDR1 is SGHRS and CDR2 is YFSETQ. This CDR3 contains 15 residues. The CDR3: CASSREGQGDYGYTF. CDR3 DNA sequence: TGCGCCAGCAGTCGAGAGGGACAGGGCGACTATGGCTACACCTTC.

V and J are TRBV7-9 and TRBJ1-3; D ambiguous. V lost 3 bases and J 0 bases, leaving 9 bases between the germline ends. The germline V gene has CDR1 SEHNR and CDR2 FQNEAQ (reference sequence). This CDR3 spans 15 amino acids. The DNA of the CDR3 is TGTGCCAGCAGCTTGGGCAGTCGCTCTGGAAACACCATATATTTT. This translates into CASSLGSRSGNTIYF. Full variable domain (missing parts from reference TRBV7-9 and TRBJ1-3): DTGVSQNPRHKITKRGQNVTFRCDPISEHNRLYWYRQTLGQGPEFLTYFQNEAQLEKSRLLSDRFSAERPKGSFSTLEIQRTEQGDSAMYLCASSLGSRSGNTIYFGEGSWLTVV.

The chain has TRBV27 and TRBJ1-1, with D possibly TRBD1 on 5 matching bases. Germline CDR1 is MNHEY and CDR2 is SMNVEV (reference sequence). Trimming removed 6 bases at V and 7 bases at J, with 18 bases between. The CDR3 has 14 residues. Here the CDR3 DNA reads TGTGCCAGCAGGTCCCGCTTACGGGGGGGTGAAGCTTTCTTT. Translated, it gives CASRSRLRGGEAFF.

This clone turned up a few times. V and J are TRBV2 and TRBJ1-2; D remains unclear. This CDR3 comprises 12 residues. CDR1 and CDR2 from the germline V gene are SNHLY and FYNNEI. Trimming removed 8 bases at V and 5 bases at J, with 12 bases between. CDR3 DNA sequence: TGTGCCAGCTCACCCGTGGAGTATGGCTACACCTTC. It translates to CASSPVEYGYTF.

The chain joins TRBV2 to TRBJ1-2; 10 bases fit TRBD1. CDR1 SNHLY and CDR2 FYNNEI come from the germline V gene. The CDR3 runs 11 residues. Unmatched junction bases numbered 4, after V lost 10 bases and J lost 8 bases. CDR3 region: CANGQGDGYTF. The DNA of the CDR3 is TGTGCCAACGGACAGGGGGACGGCTACACCTTC.

The chain employs TRBV6-5 and TRBJ1-6; D is undetermined. CDR1 is MNHEY and CDR2 is SVGAGI in the germline V gene. V lost 7 bases, J lost 3 bases, and 10 bases lay in between. This CDR3 spans 14 amino acids. The CDR3: CASTQSFYNSPLHF. DNA for the CDR3: TGTGCCAGCACACAGAGTTTCTATAATTCACCCCTCCACTTT.

The rearrangement links TRBV9 to TRBJ2-5, with 11 bases identical to TRBD2. The CDR3 has 17 amino acids. V trimming: 0 bases; J trimming: 4 bases; junction bases outside the gene matches: 8. Per germline, CDR1 SGDLS and CDR2 YYNGEE. The chain's CDR3 is CASSVGSSGGARETQYF. As DNA, the CDR3 is TGTGCCAGCAGCGTAGGTAGTAGCGGGGGGGCCAGAGAGACCCAGTACTTC.

V usage is TRBV28 and J usage is TRBJ1-2; the match to TRBD1 covers 8 bases. Germline CDR1 reads MDHEN; CDR2 reads SYDVKM. Losses at the gene ends were 6 bases for V and 7 bases for J; bases not matched to a gene: 10. This CDR3 is built from 14 residues. DNA for the CDR3: TGTGCCAGCAGGGCAGGGGGCCAAACAGCTGGCTACACCTTC. It encodes CASRAGGQTAGYTF.

This chain connects TRBV29-1 to TRBJ1-1; D gene ambiguous. V lost 5 bases and J 4 bases, leaving 11 bases between the germline ends. The germline gives CDR1 SQVTM, CDR2 ANQGSEA. The CDR3 consists of 12 residues. CDR3 region: CSVPGYPTEAFF. The CDR3, as DNA: TGCAGCGTTCCCGGGTACCCCACTGAAGCTTTCTTT.

The V and J genes are TRBV2 and TRBJ1-1, with D unresolved. V dropped 2 bases and J dropped 5 bases, with 6 bases sitting between them. The CDR3 is made up of 12 amino acids. In germline, CDR1 is SNHLY, CDR2 FYNNEI. The CDR3 protein is CASSEPGTEAFF. The CDR3 DNA is TGTGCCAGCAGTGAACCGGGAACTGAAGCTTTCTTT.